This T cell receptor (beta chain) was identified during a study of blood T cell repertoires in COVID-19. Turning to the study itself: Material from acute and convalescent COVID-19 was sourced from the United States, Italy and Spain. The cDNA or gDNA used as material had been derived from T cells, B-cell-depleted T cells, or PBMCs.

As handled by the study authors: Reference gene primer amplification gave nucleated cell count estimates. Generated by immunoSEQ multiplex PCR, the TCRdb table keeps only in-frame clones and is missing some. The V and J calls and clone size are taken from that table; D and trimming were inferred from the DNA. The sample has over 140,000 clones; roughly 80% are singletons. The length of the CDR3 is 13 residues. The germline V gene has CDR1 GTSNPN and CDR2 SVGIG (reference sequence). Trimming cost V 3 bases and J 5 bases; bases outside gene matches: 7. Sequenced input: peripheral blood. The sequence derives from a woman in her fifties or sixties with active or convalescent COVID-19. V and J are TRBV30 and TRBJ2-7; the match to TRBD1 covers 7 bases. CDR3 sequence: CAWRRGLMDEQYF. The CDR3 nucleotides are TGTGCCTGGAGGAGGGGGCTGATGGACGAGCAGTACTTC.